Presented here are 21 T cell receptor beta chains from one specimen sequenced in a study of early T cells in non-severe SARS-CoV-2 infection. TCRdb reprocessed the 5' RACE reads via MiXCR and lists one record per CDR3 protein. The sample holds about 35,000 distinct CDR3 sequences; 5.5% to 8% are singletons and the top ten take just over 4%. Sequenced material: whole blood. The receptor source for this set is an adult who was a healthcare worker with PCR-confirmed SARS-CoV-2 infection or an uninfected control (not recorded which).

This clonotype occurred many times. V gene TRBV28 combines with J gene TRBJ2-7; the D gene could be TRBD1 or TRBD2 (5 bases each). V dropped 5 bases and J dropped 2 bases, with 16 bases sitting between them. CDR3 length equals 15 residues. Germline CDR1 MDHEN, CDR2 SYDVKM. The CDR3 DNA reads TGTGCCAGCAGTCCAACCTGGGACGCAACCTACGAGCAGTACTTC. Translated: CASSPTWDATYEQYF.

This CDR3 is CASNPGTTNLNQPQHF. In DNA form, the CDR3 reads TGTGCCAGTAACCCCGGGACAACTAATCTCAATCAGCCCCAGCATTTT. This sequence joins TRBV19 and TRBJ1-5, with a weak D call TRBD1 (6 bases). V was trimmed by 7 bases and J by 3 bases, leaving 19 bases between them. Germline CDR1 LNHDA, CDR2 SQIVND (reference sequence). This CDR3 has 16 residues.

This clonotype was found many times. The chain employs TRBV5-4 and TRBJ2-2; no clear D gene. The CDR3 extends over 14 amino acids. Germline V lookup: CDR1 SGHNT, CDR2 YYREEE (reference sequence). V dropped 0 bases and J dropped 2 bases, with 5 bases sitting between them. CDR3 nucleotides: TGTGCCAGCAGCTTGGCCGGCAACACCGGGGAGCTGTTTTTT. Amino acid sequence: CASSLAGNTGELFF.

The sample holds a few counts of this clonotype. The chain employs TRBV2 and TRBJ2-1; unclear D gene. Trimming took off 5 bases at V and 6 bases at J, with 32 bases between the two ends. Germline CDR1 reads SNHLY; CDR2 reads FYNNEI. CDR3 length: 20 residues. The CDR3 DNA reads TGTGCCAGCAGTTTACCAGTTTCCGGAAACTTTGAGGACGTTACCAATGAGCAGTTCTTC. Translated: CASSLPVSGNFEDVTNEQFF.

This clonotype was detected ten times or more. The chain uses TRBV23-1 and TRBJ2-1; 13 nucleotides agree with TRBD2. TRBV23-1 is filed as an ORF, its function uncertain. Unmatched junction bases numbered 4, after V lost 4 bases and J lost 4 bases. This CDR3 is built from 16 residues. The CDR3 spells CASSPRLAGGYNEQFF. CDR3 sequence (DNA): TGCGCCAGCAGTCCTAGACTAGCGGGAGGTTACAATGAGCAGTTCTTC.

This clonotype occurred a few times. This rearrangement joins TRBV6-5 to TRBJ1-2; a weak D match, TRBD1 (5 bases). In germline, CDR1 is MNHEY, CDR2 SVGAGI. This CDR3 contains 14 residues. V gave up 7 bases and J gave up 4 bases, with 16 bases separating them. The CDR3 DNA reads TGTGCCAGCACCACAGGAGAAACCCTCTATGGCTACACCTTC. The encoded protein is CASTTGETLYGYTF.

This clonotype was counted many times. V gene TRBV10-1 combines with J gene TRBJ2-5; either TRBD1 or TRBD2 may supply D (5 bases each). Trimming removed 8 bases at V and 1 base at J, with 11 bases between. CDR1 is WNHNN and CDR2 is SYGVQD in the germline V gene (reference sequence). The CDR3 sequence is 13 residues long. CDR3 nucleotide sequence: TGCGCCAGCGCCGGGACGGGCCAAGAGACCCAGTACTTC. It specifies CASAGTGQETQYF.

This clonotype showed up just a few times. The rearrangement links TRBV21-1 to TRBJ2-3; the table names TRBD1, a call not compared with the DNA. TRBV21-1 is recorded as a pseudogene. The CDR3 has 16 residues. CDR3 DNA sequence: TGTGCCAGCAGCAGCCGACAGGGGCGATGCACAGATACGCAGTATTTT. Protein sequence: CASSSRQGRCTDTQYF.

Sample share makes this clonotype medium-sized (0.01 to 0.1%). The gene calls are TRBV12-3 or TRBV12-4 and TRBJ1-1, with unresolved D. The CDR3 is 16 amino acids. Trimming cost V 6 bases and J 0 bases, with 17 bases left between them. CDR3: CASSLGTSGMNTEAFF. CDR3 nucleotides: TGTGCCAGCAGCCTCGGAACCTCCGGCATGAACACTGAAGCTTTCTTT.

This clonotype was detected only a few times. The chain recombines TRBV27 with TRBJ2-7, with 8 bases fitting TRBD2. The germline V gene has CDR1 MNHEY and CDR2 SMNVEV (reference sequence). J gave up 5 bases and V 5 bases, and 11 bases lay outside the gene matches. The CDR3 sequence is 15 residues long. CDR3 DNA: TGTGCCAGCAGTCTCCTCCCCCTAGCGGGCAACGAGCAGTACTTC. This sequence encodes CASSLLPLAGNEQYF.

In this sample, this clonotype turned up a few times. The CDR3 region has the DNA TGTGCCATCAGTGAGTCGGGCGTAGTAGGCACTGAAGCTTTCTTT. Translating gives CAISESGVVGTEAFF. V gene TRBV10-3 combines with J gene TRBJ1-1; D remains ambiguous. The CDR3 has 15 residues. Germline loops: CDR1 ENHRY, CDR2 SYGVKD. The V gene lost 0 bases and the J gene lost 4 bases, with 12 bases spanning the gap.

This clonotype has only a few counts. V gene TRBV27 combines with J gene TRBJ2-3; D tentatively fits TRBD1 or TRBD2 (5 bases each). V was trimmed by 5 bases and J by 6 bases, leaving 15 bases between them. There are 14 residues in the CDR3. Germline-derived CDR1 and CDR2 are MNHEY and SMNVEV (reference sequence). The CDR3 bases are TGTGCCAGCAGTCCGGGACCCCTGGGGGATACGCAGTATTTT. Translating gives CASSPGPLGDTQYF.

CDR3 region: CASSSSRLFVKNIQYF. The CDR3 DNA sequence: TGTGCCAGCAGTTCCTCCCGATTATTCGTCAAAAACATTCAGTACTTC. The rearrangement uses TRBV28 and TRBJ2-4, with D unresolved. Germline V gives CDR1 MDHEN, CDR2 SYDVKM. V gave up 4 bases and J gave up 3 bases, with 16 bases separating them. The CDR3 sequence is 16 residues long. Full variable domain (missing parts from reference TRBV28 and TRBJ2-4): DVKVTQSSRYLVKRTGEKVFLECVQDMDHENMFWYRQDPGLGLRLIYFSYDVKMKEKGDIPEGYSVSREKKERFSLILESASTNQTSMYLCASSSSRLFVKNIQYFGAGTRLSVL.

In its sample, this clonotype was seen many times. The CDR3 sequence: CASSPGLAGGPPGYEQYF. The DNA for the CDR3 is TGTGCCAGCAGTCCTGGACTAGCGGGAGGGCCCCCGGGGTACGAGCAGTACTTC. This chain uses TRBV12-3 or TRBV12-4 with TRBJ2-7; 15 bases are shared with TRBD2. This CDR3 spans 18 amino acids. V lost 5 bases and J lost 4; bases outside the gene matches: 12.

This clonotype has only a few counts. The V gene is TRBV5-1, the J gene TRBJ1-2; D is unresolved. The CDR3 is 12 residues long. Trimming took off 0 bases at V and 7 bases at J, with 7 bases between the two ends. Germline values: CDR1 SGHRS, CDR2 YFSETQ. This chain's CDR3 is CASSLDRFGYTF. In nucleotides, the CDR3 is TGCGCCAGCAGCTTGGACCGGTTTGGCTACACCTTC.

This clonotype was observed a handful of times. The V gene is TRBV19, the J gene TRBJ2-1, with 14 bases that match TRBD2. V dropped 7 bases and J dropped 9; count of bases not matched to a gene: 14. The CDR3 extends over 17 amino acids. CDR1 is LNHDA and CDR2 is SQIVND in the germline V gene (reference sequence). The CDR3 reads CASKGTSGRQFYGEQFF. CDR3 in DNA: TGTGCCAGTAAGGGGACTAGCGGGAGACAATTCTACGGTGAGCAGTTCTTC.

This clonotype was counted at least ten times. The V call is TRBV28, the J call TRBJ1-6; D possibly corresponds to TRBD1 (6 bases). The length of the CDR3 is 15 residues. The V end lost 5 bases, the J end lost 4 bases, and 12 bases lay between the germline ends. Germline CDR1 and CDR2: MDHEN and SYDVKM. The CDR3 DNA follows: TGTGCCAGCAGTACGGGGGACAATTATAATTCACCCCTCCACTTT. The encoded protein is CASSTGDNYNSPLHF. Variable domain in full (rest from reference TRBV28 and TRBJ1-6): DVKVTQSSRYLVKRTGEKVFLECVQDMDHENMFWYRQDPGLGLRLIYFSYDVKMKEKGDIPEGYSVSREKKERFSLILESASTNQTSMYLCASSTGDNYNSPLHFGNGTRLTVT.

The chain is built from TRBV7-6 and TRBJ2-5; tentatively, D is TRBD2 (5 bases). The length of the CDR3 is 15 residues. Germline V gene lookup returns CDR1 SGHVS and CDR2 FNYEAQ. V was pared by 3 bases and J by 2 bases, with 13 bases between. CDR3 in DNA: TGTGCCAGCAGCTTTACGGGGATGGGTCAAGAGACCCAGTACTTC. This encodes CASSFTGMGQETQYF.

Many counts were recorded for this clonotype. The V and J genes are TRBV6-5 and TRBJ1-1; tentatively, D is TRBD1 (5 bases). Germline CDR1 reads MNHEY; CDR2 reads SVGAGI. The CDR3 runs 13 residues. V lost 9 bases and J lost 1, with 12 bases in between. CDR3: CASWRQTNTEAFF. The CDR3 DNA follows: TGTGCCAGTTGGAGACAGACGAACACTGAAGCTTTCTTT.

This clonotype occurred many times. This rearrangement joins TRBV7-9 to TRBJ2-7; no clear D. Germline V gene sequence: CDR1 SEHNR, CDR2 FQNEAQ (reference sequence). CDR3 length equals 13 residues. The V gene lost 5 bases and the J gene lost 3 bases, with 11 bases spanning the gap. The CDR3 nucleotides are TGTGCCAGCAGCGGGATCCGAAGCTACGAGCAGTACTTC. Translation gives CASSGIRSYEQYF. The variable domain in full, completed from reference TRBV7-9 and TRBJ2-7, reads DTGVSQNPRHKITKRGQNVTFRCDPISEHNRLYWYRQTLGQGPEFLTYFQNEAQLEKSRLLSDRFSAERPKGSFSTLEIQRTEQGDSAMYLCASSGIRSYEQYFGPGTRLTVT.

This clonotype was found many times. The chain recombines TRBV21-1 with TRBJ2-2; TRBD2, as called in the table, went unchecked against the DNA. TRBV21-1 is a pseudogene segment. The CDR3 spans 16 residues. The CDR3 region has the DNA TGTGCCAGCAGCAAAGGCGGGACTCTAGACACCGGGGAGCTGTTTTTT. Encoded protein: CASSKGGTLDTGELFF.